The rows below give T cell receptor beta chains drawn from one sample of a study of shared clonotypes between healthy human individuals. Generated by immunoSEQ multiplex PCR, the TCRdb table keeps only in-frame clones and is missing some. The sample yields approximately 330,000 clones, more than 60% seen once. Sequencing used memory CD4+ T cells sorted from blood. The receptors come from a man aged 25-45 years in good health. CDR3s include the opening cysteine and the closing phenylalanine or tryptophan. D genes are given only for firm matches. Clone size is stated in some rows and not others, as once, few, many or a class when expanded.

CASSRASDTQYF	TGTGCCAGCAGTCGGGCTTCAGATACGCAGTATTTT	.	TRBV7-2	TRBJ2-3	few	12
CASSAPGQGEKLFF	TGTGCCAGCAGCGCGCCGGGACAGGGTGAAAAACTGTTTTTT	TRBD1	TRBV9	TRBJ1-4	.	14
CASSLGQVVDGYTF	TGTGCCAGCAGCCTGGGACAGGTCGTAGATGGCTACACCTTC	TRBD1	TRBV5-6	TRBJ1-2	.	14
CGLRSGSSDTQYF	TGCGGCCTCCGAAGCGGGAGTTCGGATACGCAGTATTTT	TRBD2	TRBV29-1	TRBJ2-3	.	13
CASSLGLPYQETQYF	TGTGCCAGCAGCCTCGGACTACCGTACCAAGAGACCCAGTACTTC	.	TRBV14	TRBJ2-5	.	15
CASSFLGQGNSPLHF	TGTGCCAGCAGCTTCCTGGGACAGGGTAATTCACCCCTCCACTTT	TRBD1	TRBV5-6	TRBJ1-6	.	15
CASSLEGGADEAFF	TGTGCCAGCAGCTTAGAGGGGGGCGCTGATGAAGCTTTCTTT	.	TRBV7-6	TRBJ1-1	.	14
CASSNRQGASEQYF	TGCGCCAGCAGTAACCGACAGGGCGCGAGTGAGCAGTACTTC	TRBD1	TRBV10-2	TRBJ2-7	few	14
CSARGSHEQYF	TGCAGTGCTAGGGGGTCGCACGAGCAGTACTTC	.	TRBV20-1	TRBJ2-7	once	11
CASSDNSAYEQYF	TGTGCCAGCAGTGACAACTCCGCTTACGAGCAGTACTTC	.	TRBV2	TRBJ2-7	few	13
CASNRDGSSGANVLTF	TGTGCCAGCAATCGGGACGGTTCCTCTGGGGCCAACGTCCTGACTTTC	.	TRBV27	TRBJ2-6	.	16
CASSLAKSSGAEQFF	TGTGCCAGCAGTCTTGCTAAGAGTAGTGGGGCTGAGCAGTTCTTC	.	TRBV7-2	TRBJ2-1	once	15
CSARRITASETYEQYF	TGCAGCGCCCGGAGGATTACGGCTTCGGAAACCTACGAGCAGTACTTC	.	TRBV29-1	TRBJ2-7	.	16
CASSLADRAGYTF	TGTGCCAGCAGCTTGGCCGACAGGGCTGGCTACACCTTC	TRBD1	TRBV5-4	TRBJ1-2	many	13
CASSLRQGSEQYF	TGTGCCAGCAGCTTAAGACAAGGTAGCGAGCAGTACTTC	.	TRBV7-2	TRBJ2-7	.	13
CASSRGTSFDEQFF	TGCGCCAGCAGTCGGGGGACGTCGTTCGATGAGCAGTTCTTC	.	TRBV5-1	TRBJ2-1	once	14
CASSFSRAETQYF	TGTGCCAGCAGCTTTTCCAGGGCTGAGACCCAGTACTTC	.	TRBV5-6	TRBJ2-5	once	13
CASSSVGHSTYEQYF	TGTGCCAGCAGCTCGGTGGGACACTCGACCTACGAGCAGTACTTC	.	TRBV7-2	TRBJ2-7	.	15
CASSNSRAGGICSSEQYF	TGTGCCAGCAGCAATTCGAGGGCGGGAGGTATTTGTTCCTCCGAGCAGTACTTC	.	TRBV21-1	TRBJ2-7	.	18
CASSLFSSTGANVLTF	TGTGCCAGCAGCTTATTTTCAAGCACTGGGGCCAACGTCCTGACTTTC	.	TRBV7-6	TRBJ2-6	once	16
CASSLRGVGLDEQFF	TGCGCCAGCAGCTTGCGGGGTGTAGGGCTAGATGAGCAGTTCTTC	.	TRBV5-1	TRBJ2-1	.	15
CASSPSGTRIDHEQFF	TGTGCCAGCAGCCCATCCGGGACAAGGATCGATCATGAGCAGTTCTTC	.	TRBV9	TRBJ2-1	.	16
CASSLATGTGTGGTQYF	TGTGCCAGCAGCTTGGCCACTGGGACTGGGACGGGGGGTACGCAGTATTTT	TRBD2	TRBV5-4	TRBJ2-3	.	17
CASSLPPSANTGELFF	TGCGCCAGCAGCTTACCGCCTAGCGCCAACACCGGGGAGCTGTTTTTT	.	TRBV5-1	TRBJ2-2	.	16
CASRVAGSTDTQYF	TGTGCCAGCAGAGTAGCGGGGAGTACAGATACGCAGTATTTT	TRBD2	TRBV6-1	TRBJ2-3	.	14
CASSRLAGGPYNEQFF	TGTGCCAGCAGCCGACTAGCGGGAGGGCCGTACAATGAGCAGTTCTTC	TRBD2	TRBV28	TRBJ2-1	.	16
CATSRAGDRQETQYF	TGTGCCACCAGCAGAGCGGGGGACAGACAAGAGACCCAGTACTTC	.	TRBV15	TRBJ2-5	.	15
CASSVRGAGDNNEQFF	TGTGCCAGCAGCGTCAGGGGTGCGGGGGATAACAATGAGCAGTTCTTC	.	TRBV9	TRBJ2-1	.	16
CASGSGGSYNEQFF	TGTGCCAGCGGGTCGGGAGGGTCCTACAATGAGCAGTTCTTC	TRBD2	TRBV7-3	TRBJ2-1	.	14
CASTADGLFAGELFF	TGTGCCAGTACCGCGGACGGACTCTTTGCCGGGGAGCTGTTTTTT	.	TRBV19	TRBJ2-2	.	15
CASSLGRGRESGELFF	TGTGCCAGCAGCTTAGGGCGGGGGAGAGAGTCCGGGGAGCTGTTTTTT	TRBD2	TRBV11-3	TRBJ2-2	.	16
CASTPSGRTKLFF	TGTGCCAGCACCCCTTCCGGGAGAACAAAACTGTTTTTT	.	TRBV28	TRBJ1-4	few	13
CSVGFTLGGRPDTQYF	TGCAGCGTTGGCTTTACGTTAGGGGGGAGGCCAGATACGCAGTATTTT	.	TRBV29-1	TRBJ2-3	.	16
CASSLGTSGSYEQYF	TGCGCCAGCAGCCTTGGGACTAGCGGCTCCTACGAGCAGTACTTC	TRBD2	TRBV4-3	TRBJ2-7	few	15
CASSPRFGALSGANVLTF	TGTGCCAGCAGCCCCCGGTTCGGAGCACTCTCTGGGGCCAACGTCCTGACTTTC	.	TRBV28	TRBJ2-6	.	18
CASSLRGDQPQHF	TGTGCCAGCAGCTTACGGGGAGATCAGCCCCAGCATTTT	.	TRBV7-2	TRBJ1-5	few	13
CASSQSAGSTDTQYF	TGTGCCAGCAGCCAATCGGCCGGGAGCACAGATACGCAGTATTTT	.	TRBV14	TRBJ2-3	few	15
CASSYALAGGPYEQYF	TGTGCCAGCAGTTACGCGTTAGCGGGAGGGCCCTACGAGCAGTACTTC	TRBD2	TRBV6-5	TRBJ2-7	few	16
CASSGDTSTDTQYF	TGCGCCAGCAGCGGGGACACTAGCACAGATACGCAGTATTTT	.	TRBV5-1	TRBJ2-3	.	14
CASSWGAGQYNEQFF	TGTGCCAGCAGCTGGGGGGCGGGCCAATACAATGAGCAGTTCTTC	.	TRBV7-2	TRBJ2-1	.	15
CASSFLRSSYNEQFF	TGTGCCAGCAGTTTCCTTAGAAGCTCCTACAATGAGCAGTTCTTC	.	TRBV6-4	TRBJ2-1	.	15
CASTQGAAQPQHF	TGTGCCAGCACCCAGGGGGCTGCTCAGCCCCAGCATTTT	TRBD1	TRBV6-6	TRBJ1-5	.	13
CASSQDITTGAWF	TGCGCCAGCAGCCAAGATATTACAACTGGGGCATGGTTC	.	TRBV4-3	TRBJ2-7	many	13
CASSLGASGQPQHF	TGTGCCAGCAGCTTAGGGGCCTCTGGGCAGCCCCAGCATTTT	.	TRBV7-9	TRBJ1-5	.	14
CASSLAGGRFYEQYF	TGTGCCAGCAGCTTGGCCGGGGGGCGTTTTTACGAGCAGTACTTC	.	TRBV5-6	TRBJ2-7	once	15
CASSPLGGPQHF	TGTGCCAGCAGCCCCCTCGGTGGGCCCCAGCATTTT	.	TRBV27	TRBJ1-5	.	12
CSARGEIEQYF	TGCAGTGCTAGAGGAGAGATTGAGCAGTACTTC	.	TRBV20-1	TRBJ2-7	.	11
CAIRTDRGTYNEQFF	TGTGCCATCAGGACAGACAGGGGAACTTACAATGAGCAGTTCTTC	TRBD1	TRBV10-3	TRBJ2-1	.	15
CASSLRGGGQPQHF	TGTGCCAGCAGTCTGAGAGGGGGTGGCCAGCCCCAGCATTTT	.	TRBV28	TRBJ1-5	.	14
CASRDYSGSSGGYTF	TGTGCCAGCAGAGACTATTCCGGGTCCTCGGGCGGCTACACCTTC	.	TRBV6-5	TRBJ1-2	.	15
CASSPIRPLVPDTQYF	TGTGCCAGCAGCCCTATCAGACCACTCGTTCCGGATACGCAGTATTTT	.	TRBV7-8	TRBJ2-3	.	16
CASSVDLSSYNEQFF	TGTGCCAGCAGTGTAGACCTTAGCTCCTACAATGAGCAGTTCTTC	.	TRBV2	TRBJ2-1	few	15